This is a list of T cell receptor beta chains from one sample in a study of cytomegalovirus exposure and HLA in healthy donors. TCRdb keeps only in-frame clones here, not all; method: immunoSEQ multiplex PCR. The sample yields roughly 150,000 clones, about 80% seen once. Sequenced material: PBMCs. Source of these receptors: a woman in her 30s in good health and CMV-seronegative. The CDR3 runs from the conserved cysteine through the conserved F or W. A D gene is named only where the DNA matches it firmly. Some rows mark clone size as missing; the rest say once, few, many or name a class of expanded clone.

abundance,j_gene,v_gene,d_gene,CDR3nt,CDR3aa
NA,TRBJ1-3,TRBV19,TRBD1,TGTGCCAGTACCCCATTACAAGGACAGGGGTCGAACACCATATATTTT,CASTPLQGQGSNTIYF
few,TRBJ2-1,TRBV5-4,TRBD1,TGTGCCAGCAGCTTTGGGACAGGGGAAGGTGAGCAGTTCTTC,CASSFGTGEGEQFF
NA,TRBJ2-7,TRBV2,NA,TGTGCCAGCAGTGAAGCGCTAGTGGTGGGGGGGCGTTTAAGCGAGCAGTACTTC,CASSEALVVGGRLSEQYF
NA,TRBJ2-2,TRBV7-6,NA,TGTGCCAGCAGCTCCTTGTTATCCGGGGAGCTGTTTTTT,CASSSLLSGELFF
NA,TRBJ1-5,TRBV18,NA,TGTGCCAGCTCCCTCGAGAATCAGCCCCAGCATTTT,CASSLENQPQHF
NA,TRBJ1-5,TRBV6-1,NA,TGTGCCAGCAGGGGGACTGAGAAGGGCAATCAGCCCCAGCATTTT,CASRGTEKGNQPQHF
NA,TRBJ2-3,TRBV19,NA,TGTGCCAGTAGTACCCCCGACTATACGCAGTATTTT,CASSTPDYTQYF
few,TRBJ1-3,TRBV5-4,TRBD1,TGTGCCAGCAGCTCCACCCCGACAGGGTCGGACACCATATATTTT,CASSSTPTGSDTIYF
NA,TRBJ2-7,TRBV18,TRBD1,TGTGCCAGCTCACCACCGAGCCAGGGGGCCCCCGAGCAGTACTTC,CASSPPSQGAPEQYF
NA,TRBJ2-5,TRBV7-2,NA,TGTGCCAGCAGCCCGCGACAGGAAGAGACCCAGTACTTC,CASSPRQEETQYF
NA,TRBJ2-3,TRBV6-4,TRBD2,TGTGCCAGCAGTGGGACTAGCGGGGGGAGCACAGATACGCAGTATTTT,CASSGTSGGSTDTQYF
NA,TRBJ1-2,TRBV18,TRBD1,TGTGCCAGCTCACGCGTAAGGACAGGGGAAACTCCCTATGGCTACACCTTC,CASSRVRTGETPYGYTF
NA,TRBJ1-1,TRBV6-6,NA,TGTGCCAGCAGTTACTCGTTTCGGGGGATCGACACTGAAGCTTTCTTT,CASSYSFRGIDTEAFF
NA,TRBJ2-7,TRBV11-2,NA,TGTGCCAGCAGCTTAGCGGGGTTTGGTGTAGAGCAGTACTTC,CASSLAGFGVEQYF
NA,TRBJ1-4,TRBV5-4,NA,TGTGCCAGCAGACACAACAGGGACGGCGAAAAACTGTTTTTT,CASRHNRDGEKLFF
many,TRBJ2-2,TRBV6-1,TRBD2,TGTGCCAGCAGTGAAGGGGAGCGGGGAGCCGGGGAGCTGTTTTTT,CASSEGERGAGELFF
NA,TRBJ2-1,TRBV27,NA,TGTGCCAGCAGTTTATGGGGAGCGGAGCAGTTCTTC,CASSLWGAEQFF
few,TRBJ1-2,TRBV27,TRBD1,TGTGCCAGCAGCGGGACAGGGCTATTCTATGGCTACACCTTC,CASSGTGLFYGYTF
NA,TRBJ1-2,TRBV5-1,NA,TGCGCCAGCAGCTTGGGCAGGAACCAAGCTAACTATGGCTACACCTTC,CASSLGRNQANYGYTF
NA,TRBJ1-6,TRBV7-3,TRBD1,TGTGCCAGCAGCCCTTCGGGAGGGGGCTCACCCCTCCACTTT,CASSPSGGGSPLHF
NA,TRBJ2-1,TRBV5-1,NA,TGCGCCAGCAGCTTGGCCGAGGTCAGTGAGCAGTTCTTC,CASSLAEVSEQFF
NA,TRBJ2-3,TRBV6-1,TRBD1,TGTGCCAGCAGTGAGGGTTTAGGCAGGGGGCATACGCAGTATTTT,CASSEGLGRGHTQYF
once,TRBJ2-7,TRBV11-2,TRBD1,TGTGCCAGCAGGGATACAGGGGGGAACTCCTACGAGCAGTACTTC,CASRDTGGNSYEQYF
NA,TRBJ1-5,TRBV4-3,NA,TGCGCCAGCAGCCAAGTACTCGGAGCGAGTCAGCCCCAGCATTTT,CASSQVLGASQPQHF
once,TRBJ2-7,TRBV13,TRBD1,TGTGCCAGCAGCCCGGACAGGAGCTACGAGCAGTACTTC,CASSPDRSYEQYF
NA,TRBJ2-3,TRBV9,TRBD2,TGTGCCAGCAGCTCAGGACTAGCGGGGGCCCTCACAGATACGCAGTATTTT,CASSSGLAGALTDTQYF
NA,TRBJ2-5,TRBV7-8,TRBD2,TGTGCCAGCACCCCTAGCGGGGGGCAAGAGACCCAGTACTTC,CASTPSGGQETQYF